Listed here are 27 T cell receptor beta chains from one sample, sequenced in a study of T cell responses to AZD1222 COVID-19 vaccine. Method: immunoSEQ multiplex PCR; TCRdb's copy keeps in-frame clones and lacks some. The repertoire holds 120,000 to 150,000 clones, with about 92% as singletons. Specimen: peripheral blood, collected on day 0 of AZD1222 vaccination. These receptors were collected from an adult in good health.

This sequence joins TRBV10-2 and TRBJ1-2; D is undetermined. Looked up from germline, CDR1 is WSHSY and CDR2 is SAAADI. Deletions cut 11 bases from V and 2 bases from J, with 12 bases between. CDR3 length: 12 amino acids. CDR3 sequence reads: CAARTENYGYTF. The CDR3 DNA is TGCGCCGCAAGGACCGAGAACTATGGCTACACCTTC.

The chain recombines TRBV18 with TRBJ2-5, with D uncertain. The V end lost 6 bases, the J end lost 2 bases, and 10 bases lay between the germline ends. Germline assignment: CDR1 KGHSH and CDR2 LQKENI. The CDR3 has 13 residues. CDR3 residues: CASSKGQQETQYF. The CDR3 DNA is TGTGCCAGCTCCAAAGGCCAGCAAGAGACCCAGTACTTC.

This chain uses TRBV11-2 with TRBJ2-1; D gene unclear. This CDR3 is built from 14 residues. V lost 5 bases and J 0 bases, leaving 8 bases between the germline ends. Germline V gene sequence: CDR1 SGHAT, CDR2 FQNNGV. For the CDR3, the DNA is TGTGCCAGCAGCAAGGTCGTCTCCTACAATGAGCAGTTCTTC. This sequence encodes CASSKVVSYNEQFF. Filled out from reference TRBV11-2 and TRBJ2-1, the complete variable domain reads EAGVAQSPRYKIIEKRQSVAFWCNPISGHATLYWYQQILGQGPKLLIQFQNNGVVDDSQLPKDRFSAERLKGVDSTLKIQPAKLEDSAVYLCASSKVVSYNEQFFGPGTRLTVL.

This chain connects TRBV4-2 to TRBJ1-1; tentative D call: TRBD1 (5 bases). The CDR3 runs 14 residues. Germline-derived CDR1 and CDR2 are LGHNA and YNFKEQ. Trimming removed 1 base from V and 6 bases from J, with 12 bases in between. CDR3: CASSQGDYRSEAFF. In nucleotides, the CDR3 is TGTGCCAGCAGCCAAGGGGACTACAGGTCTGAAGCTTTCTTT.

The J gene is TRBJ2-7, the V gene TRBV11-2; D is tentatively TRBD1 or TRBD2 (5 bases each). V dropped 4 bases and J dropped 6 bases, with 16 bases sitting between them. This CDR3 comprises 14 residues. From germline, CDR1 is SGHAT and CDR2 FQNNGV. The CDR3 coding sequence is TGTGCCAGCAGCTCCCGGATCGCAGGGAGCGAGCAGTACTTC. Its translation: CASSSRIAGSEQYF.

This clone was seen a few times. The rearrangement joins TRBV27 to TRBJ2-7, with 10 nucleotides matching TRBD1. This CDR3 has 14 amino acids. Losses at the gene ends were 6 bases for V and 6 bases for J; bases not matched to a gene: 8. Germline V gene sequence: CDR1 MNHEY, CDR2 SMNVEV (reference sequence). CDR3 coding DNA: TGTGCCAGCAGACGGACAGGGGGATTCGGCGAGCAGTACTTC. It yields the protein CASRRTGGFGEQYF.

The gene calls are TRBV5-5 and TRBJ1-1, with D uncertain. Looked up from germline, CDR1 is SGHKS and CDR2 is YYEKEE (reference sequence). Trimming removed 0 bases from V and 8 bases from J, with 11 bases in between. This CDR3 is built from 13 residues. The CDR3, as DNA: TGTGCCAGCAGCTTGGTAGTGGTATCCGAAGCTTTCTTT. Protein: CASSLVVVSEAFF.

J is TRBJ1-1 and V is TRBV5-1; the D gene is possibly TRBD1 (5 bases). From germline, CDR1 is SGHRS and CDR2 YFSETQ. CDR3 length: 19 residues. V lost 2 bases to trimming and J lost 4 bases, with 27 bases between them. The CDR3 reads CASSLSTPGTEFGGTEAFF. The DNA for the CDR3 is TGCGCCAGCAGCTTATCTACTCCTGGGACGGAGTTTGGGGGCACTGAAGCTTTCTTT.

The rearrangement joins TRBV24-1 to TRBJ2-3, with 10 bases identical to TRBD2. The CDR3 runs 16 residues. J was trimmed by 4 bases and V by 4 bases; bases with no gene match: 7. Germline values: CDR1 KGHDR, CDR2 SFDVKD. The CDR3 loop is CATSDPSGSGADTQYF. Written as DNA, the CDR3 is TGTGCCACCAGTGACCCTAGCGGGAGCGGCGCAGATACGCAGTATTTT.

The V call is TRBV10-3, the J call TRBJ2-2; D not certain. The V gene lost 4 bases and the J gene lost 4 bases, with 7 bases spanning the gap. Germline V gives CDR1 ENHRY, CDR2 SYGVKD. The CDR3 is 13 residues long. CDR3 DNA sequence: TGTGCCATCAGTGTTAGTTTCACCGGGGAGCTGTTTTTT. Protein sequence: CAISVSFTGELFF.

The chain has TRBV7-2 and TRBJ2-1; D may be TRBD2 (5 bases). V was trimmed by 4 bases and J by 0 bases, leaving 13 bases between them. From germline, CDR1 is SGHTA and CDR2 FQGNSA. CDR3 length: 16 residues. The DNA of the CDR3 is TGTGCCAGCAGCTCATCTAGCAGCCGCTCCTACAATGAGCAGTTCTTC. It is translated as CASSSSSSRSYNEQFF.

The V gene is TRBV7-2, the J gene TRBJ1-4; D gene ambiguous. V was cut by 6 bases and J by 10 bases, with 15 bases left in between. The CDR3 runs 13 residues. Germline assignment: CDR1 SGHTA and CDR2 FQGNSA. The CDR3 DNA reads as TGTGCCAGCAGTGCCACAAGGGCGGTAAAACTGTTTTTT. This codes for CASSATRAVKLFF.

The chain recombines TRBV5-1 with TRBJ2-7, with D perhaps matching TRBD2 (6 bases). From germline, CDR1 is SGHRS and CDR2 YFSETQ. The CDR3 covers 15 residues. The V and J ends lost 6 bases and 2 bases respectively, with 18 bases between them. CDR3 DNA: TGCGCCAGCACCCAATCCGGGACTGCAACCTACGAGCAGTACTTC. Protein sequence: CASTQSGTATYEQYF.

V is TRBV7-9 and J is TRBJ2-2; 7 nucleotides match TRBD1. The V and J ends lost 0 bases and 6 bases, in that order; junction bases with no gene match: 7. The germline V gene encodes CDR1 SEHNR and CDR2 FQNEAQ (reference sequence). The CDR3 runs 16 residues. In DNA form, the CDR3 reads TGTGCCAGCAGCTTAGCGAGACAGGGTAGCGCCGGGGAGCTGTTTTTT. Translated, it gives CASSLARQGSAGELFF.

This clone came up a few times. The chain joins TRBV5-5 to TRBJ1-5, with D unclear. Germline CDR1 and CDR2: SGHKS and YYEKEE (reference sequence). The ends were cut back, 4 bases at V and 7 bases at J, with 15 bases in the middle. The CDR3 is 14 amino acids. The CDR3 DNA follows: TGTGCCAGCAGCGCACCGGGCCACGGCCAGCCCCAGCATTTT. Translated: CASSAPGHGQPQHF.

The chain combines TRBV10-2 with TRBJ1-2; the D is unclear. There are 14 residues in the CDR3. The germline V gene has CDR1 WSHSY and CDR2 SAAADI. The V gene lost 3 bases and the J gene lost 2 bases, with 10 bases spanning the gap. CDR3 coding DNA: TGCGCCAGCAGTGATGCAGGCCGCAACTATGGCTACACCTTC. Protein product: CASSDAGRNYGYTF.

This clone has more than one count but fewer than ten. The chain employs TRBV18 and TRBJ1-3, with D perhaps matching TRBD1 (5 bases). The germline V gene encodes CDR1 KGHSH and CDR2 LQKENI. With 1 base removed from V and 3 bases from J, the gap between germline ends came to 10 bases. This CDR3 is built from 15 residues. This CDR3 is CASSPQEQVGNTIYF. The DNA for the CDR3 is TGTGCCAGCTCACCACAAGAACAGGTTGGAAACACCATATATTTT.

The chain recombines TRBV6-5 with TRBJ2-6; D is unresolved. This CDR3 comprises 13 residues. Deletions cut 7 bases from V and 0 bases from J, with 4 bases between. Germline CDR1 is MNHEY and CDR2 is SVGAGI. CDR3 nucleotides: TGTGCCAGCAAAACCTCTGGGGCCAACGTCCTGACTTTC. Its translation: CASKTSGANVLTF.

The rearrangement joins TRBV27 to TRBJ2-7; D is perhaps TRBD1 (5 bases). V was shortened by 6 bases and J by 3 bases, with 12 bases between the two germline ends. CDR1 and CDR2 from the germline V gene are MNHEY and SMNVEV (reference sequence). The CDR3 is made up of 13 amino acids. DNA for the CDR3: TGTGCCAGCAGGCAGGGCAGTTACTACGAGCAGTACTTC. As protein: CASRQGSYYEQYF.

V is TRBV27 and J is TRBJ1-3; D unresolved. V gave up 4 bases and J gave up 0 bases, with 7 bases separating them. From germline, CDR1 is MNHEY and CDR2 SMNVEV (reference sequence). There are 14 residues in the CDR3. CDR3: CASSSLSSGNTIYF. For the CDR3, the DNA is TGTGCCAGCAGTTCCCTGAGCTCTGGAAACACCATATATTTT.

This rearrangement joins TRBV6-5 to TRBJ1-1, with 9 bases that match TRBD1. Looked up from germline, CDR1 is MNHEY and CDR2 is SVGAGI. With V trimmed by 4 bases and J by 5 bases, 2 bases remained unmatched. This CDR3 contains 13 residues. CDR3 region: CASSLGQGTEAFF. As DNA, the CDR3 is TGTGCCAGCAGTTTGGGACAGGGAACTGAAGCTTTCTTT.

The rearrangement uses TRBV18 and TRBJ2-1; a weak D match, TRBD1 (6 bases). The CDR3 loop spans 12 amino acids. Deletions cut 3 bases from V and 8 bases from J, with 8 bases between. Germline assignment: CDR1 KGHSH and CDR2 LQKENI. CDR3 protein: CASSPSGDEQFF. For the CDR3, the DNA is TGTGCCAGCTCACCGTCAGGGGATGAGCAGTTCTTC.

CDR3 bases: TGCGCCAGCAGCTTGGAGACTAGCGGGGGCACAGATACGCAGTATTTT. Encoded protein: CASSLETSGGTDTQYF. V gene TRBV5-1 combines with J gene TRBJ2-3, with TRBD2 matching 11 bases. The ends lost 0 bases at V and 1 base at J; junction bases unmatched: 1. Germline-derived CDR1 and CDR2 are SGHRS and YFSETQ. This CDR3 has 16 amino acids. Variable domain in full (rest from reference TRBV5-1 and TRBJ2-3): KAGVTQTPRYLIKTRGQQVTLSCSPISGHRSVSWYQQTPGQGLQFLFEYFSETQRNKGNFPGRFSGRQFSNSRSEMNVSTLELGDSALYLCASSLETSGGTDTQYFGPGTRLTVL.

The chain joins TRBV28 to TRBJ2-7; maybe TRBD2 (6 bases). V dropped 8 bases and J dropped 6 bases, with 17 bases sitting between them. CDR3 length equals 13 residues. CDR1 is MDHEN and CDR2 is SYDVKM in the germline V gene. CDR3 region: CASRSGAGGEQYF. CDR3 bases: TGTGCCAGCCGTAGCGGAGCTGGAGGCGAGCAGTACTTC.

The genes are TRBV5-1 and TRBJ1-1, with 10 bases fitting TRBD1. After removal of 1 base from V and 4 bases from J, the junction contained 10 bases not matched to a gene. Germline lookup yields CDR1 SGHRS and CDR2 YFSETQ. There are 17 residues in the CDR3. This CDR3 reads CASSLTGTGDEGTEAFF. The CDR3 coding sequence is TGCGCCAGCAGCTTGACCGGGACAGGGGACGAGGGCACTGAAGCTTTCTTT. The full variable domain, with the rest looked up from reference TRBV5-1 and TRBJ1-1, is KAGVTQTPRYLIKTRGQQVTLSCSPISGHRSVSWYQQTPGQGLQFLFEYFSETQRNKGNFPGRFSGRQFSNSRSEMNVSTLELGDSALYLCASSLTGTGDEGTEAFFGQGTRLTVV.

The gene calls are TRBV3-1 (or the pseudogene TRBV3-2) and TRBJ1-2, with D possibly TRBD1 on 6 matching bases. V shed 1 base and J shed 7 bases, with 10 bases lying between them. Germline V gene lookup returns CDR1 LGHDT and CDR2 YNNKEL (reference sequence). This CDR3 region has 13 residues. CDR3 sequence (DNA): TGTGCCAGCAGCCAAGCGTTAGGGGGTGGCTACACCTTC. Translated: CASSQALGGGYTF.

The rearrangement joins TRBV18 to TRBJ2-1; perhaps TRBD2 as D (5 bases). Trimming took 2 bases from V and 14 from J, leaving 16 bases between them. The CDR3 sequence is 13 residues long. CDR1 and CDR2 from the germline V gene are KGHSH and LQKENI. CDR3 nucleotide sequence: TGTGCCAGCTCACCAGTCGTGAGCTTGGAGGAGTTCTTC. Residues: CASSPVVSLEEFF.